The 21 T cell receptor beta chains presented below share a single source sample, sequenced in a study of type 1 regulatory T cells. From the reads, TCRdb called clonotypes with MiXCR, one entry per CDR3 protein. The sample yields around 69,000 distinct CDR3 sequences, 63% seen once. Antigens of these TCRs are unknown. The sequenced sample consisted of cultured T cells, either the whole culture or a sorted T cell fraction (not recorded which). Indicated subset: Tr1-enriched cell product generated in vitro against host alloantigens. The receptors were gathered from a human donor in good health.

Concerning this clonotype: The junction shows a germline mismatch at one end, possibly a read error. The gene calls are TRBV20-1 and TRBJ2-1; D remains ambiguous. The CDR3 is made up of 14 amino acids. The germline V gene encodes CDR1 DFQATT and CDR2 SNEGSKA (reference sequence). Written as DNA, the CDR3 is TGCAGTGCTAGATCCCCAATCCCCTACAATGTGCAGTTCTTC. Translated, it gives CSARSPIPYNVQFF.

This clonotype has just a few counts. The CDR3 here is CASSLVFTDTQYF. In DNA, the CDR3 is TGTGCCAGCAGCTTGGTCTTTACAGATACGCAGTATTTT. The chain couples TRBV5-6 to TRBJ2-3; no reliable D call. This CDR3 spans 13 amino acids. Trimming stripped 0 bases from V and 3 bases from J, with 5 bases between. Looked up from germline, CDR1 is SGHDT and CDR2 is YYEEEE.

The rearrangement uses TRBV24-1 and TRBJ2-1; 13 bases are shared with TRBD2. The CDR3 length is 21 residues. The V segment lost 0 bases and the J segment 0 bases; nucleotides outside the gene matches: 10. Germline assignment: CDR1 KGHDR and CDR2 SFDVKD. Written as DNA, the CDR3 is TGTGCCACCAGTGATTTGTTGTGGACTAGCGGGAGCGGGCTCTCCTACAATGAGCAGTTCTTC. This translates into CATSDLLWTSGSGLSYNEQFF.

This clonotype was detected a few times. This sequence joins TRBV20-1 and TRBJ2-3; 9 bases map to TRBD2. Trimming removed 1 base from V and 3 bases from J; junction bases left unmatched: 5. Germline CDR1 DFQATT, CDR2 SNEGSKA (reference sequence). The CDR3 runs 15 residues. The CDR3 nucleotides are TGCAGTGCTAGAGTGGCGGGAGGGCCAACAGATACGCAGTATTTT. Translating gives CSARVAGGPTDTQYF.

V gene TRBV7-8 combines with J gene TRBJ1-1, with a tentative D call TRBD1 (6 bases). The V gene lost 7 bases and the J gene lost 1 base, with 13 bases spanning the gap. The CDR3 extends over 14 amino acids. CDR1 and CDR2 from the germline V gene are SGHVS and FQNEAQ. DNA for the CDR3: TGTGCCAGCACCCAGGGACACCAGAACACTGAAGCTTTCTTT. This translates into CASTQGHQNTEAFF.

The CDR3 coding sequence is TGCAGTGCTCCAGAGTTGGGGGGCGCCAGGCAAGTCAATCAGCCCCAGCATTTT. Translated, it gives CSAPELGGARQVNQPQHF. The rearrangement joins TRBV20-1 to TRBJ1-5; D perhaps matches TRBD1 (6 bases). Germline CDR1 is DFQATT and CDR2 is SNEGSKA (reference sequence). V was pared by 5 bases and J by 3 bases, with 26 bases between. The CDR3 consists of 18 residues.

The CDR3 DNA is TGTGCCAGCAGCTCACCGGGACTAGCGGGACCCTCCTACAATGAGCAGTTCTTC. This codes for CASSSPGLAGPSYNEQFF. The chain links TRBV7-2 to TRBJ2-1; 13 bases agree with TRBD2. The germline gives CDR1 SGHTA, CDR2 FQGNSA. The CDR3 has 18 amino acids. The ends lost 4 bases at V and 0 bases at J; junction bases unmatched: 6.

J is TRBJ2-1 and V is TRBV7-2; 12 positions match TRBD2. CDR1 is SGHTA and CDR2 is FQGNSA in the germline V gene. V shed 5 bases and J 0 bases; nucleotides not matched to a gene: 17. The CDR3 consists of 21 residues. For the CDR3, the DNA is TGTGCCAGCAGCGGACTAACCGGGACTAGCGGGCGCCTGAGCTCCTACAATGAGCAGTTCTTC. This translates into CASSGLTGTSGRLSSYNEQFF.

The genes are TRBV5-6 and TRBJ1-2; D call uncertain. This CDR3 contains 15 residues. Germline CDR1 and CDR2: SGHDT and YYEEEE. Trimming shortened V by 0 bases and J by 4 bases, and 13 bases separated the two germline ends. Here the CDR3 DNA reads TGTGCCAGCAGCTTGGTACGATTCGAGTCCTATGGCTACACCTTC. Translated: CASSLVRFESYGYTF.

This clonotype was picked up a small number of times. The chain couples TRBV7-2 to TRBJ2-3; D is possibly TRBD2 (6 bases). The V gene lost 6 bases and the J gene lost 3 bases, with 16 bases spanning the gap. The germline CDR1 and CDR2 sequences are SGHTA and FQGNSA. The CDR3 is made up of 15 amino acids. In DNA, the CDR3 is TGTGCCAGCAGGATCCGGGACTGGGGGACAGATACGCAGTATTTT. Residues: CASRIRDWGTDTQYF.

The chain employs TRBV7-9 and TRBJ1-2; D is uncertain. The V end was cut by 5 bases, the J end by 7 bases, with 11 bases between. This CDR3 contains 12 residues. Germline loops: CDR1 SEHNR, CDR2 FQNEAQ (reference sequence). CDR3 protein: CASSKTGVGYTF. The CDR3 nucleotides are TGTGCCAGCAGCAAGACCGGCGTTGGCTACACCTTC.

The chain combines TRBV4-1 with TRBJ2-7; weak D call: TRBD2 (6 bases). CDR1 and CDR2 (germline): MGHRA, YSYEKL. The CDR3 has 18 amino acids. Trimming pared 0 bases from V and 2 bases from J, leaving 20 bases between. This chain's CDR3 is CASSQDLGEMGGPYEQYF. In nucleotides, the CDR3 is TGCGCCAGCAGCCAAGATCTGGGGGAGATGGGGGGACCCTACGAGCAGTACTTC.

The V gene is TRBV30, the J gene TRBJ1-5; tentative D call: TRBD1 (5 bases). The CDR3 extends over 15 amino acids. V was shortened by 0 bases and J by 3 bases, with 12 bases between the two germline ends. Germline V gene lookup returns CDR1 GTSNPN and CDR2 SVGIG (reference sequence). The CDR3 protein is CAWSVRGGLNQPQHF. The CDR3 DNA is TGTGCCTGGAGTGTACGCGGGGGTCTCAATCAGCCCCAGCATTTT.

The rearrangement uses TRBV3-1 and TRBJ2-1, with D possibly being TRBD1 or TRBD2 (6 bases each). The CDR3 has 15 residues. CDR1 and CDR2 from the germline V gene are LGHDT and YNNKEL (reference sequence). V gave up 4 bases and J gave up 6 bases, with 16 bases separating them. The CDR3 loop is CASSPTRGAGNEQFF. The CDR3 DNA reads TGTGCCAGCAGCCCCACTAGGGGGGCGGGCAATGAGCAGTTCTTC.

A few counts support this clonotype. The chain combines TRBV7-2 with TRBJ2-1; 7 bases map to TRBD2. CDR1 is SGHTA and CDR2 is FQGNSA in the germline V gene. V was pared by 5 bases and J by 0 bases, with 10 bases of the junction left unmatched. The CDR3 consists of 17 residues. CDR3 sequence (DNA): TGTGCCAGCAGCCGACGGAGCGGGATAATCTCCTACAATGAGCAGTTCTTC. This codes for CASSRRSGIISYNEQFF.

The rearrangement uses TRBV20-1 and TRBJ2-2; 7 bases line up with TRBD2. The germline gives CDR1 DFQATT, CDR2 SNEGSKA (reference sequence). The CDR3 extends over 14 amino acids. With V trimmed by 3 bases and J by 2 bases, 3 bases remained unmatched. CDR3 residues: CSARAGANTGELFF. The CDR3 nucleotides read TGCAGTGCTAGGGCGGGAGCAAACACCGGGGAGCTGTTTTTT.

CDR3 region: CASSWDRNEQYF. The CDR3 DNA reads as TGTGCCAGCAGTTGGGACCGCAATGAGCAGTACTTC. The chain links TRBV5-4 to TRBJ2-7; the D gene could be TRBD1 or TRBD2 (5 bases each). Trimming pared 5 bases from V and 7 bases from J, leaving 13 bases between. The germline V gene has CDR1 SGHNT and CDR2 YYREEE (reference sequence). There are 12 residues in the CDR3.

This chain uses TRBV20-1 with TRBJ2-3, with 12 bases lining up with TRBD2. V lost 2 bases to trimming and J lost 4 bases; unmatched junction nucleotides: 4. This CDR3 is built from 15 residues. The germline V gene has CDR1 DFQATT and CDR2 SNEGSKA (reference sequence). CDR3 nucleotide sequence: TGCAGTGCTAGAAGACTAGCGGGAGTGGCAGATACGCAGTATTTT. Translation gives CSARRLAGVADTQYF.

CDR3 protein: CASSLLGSGRLIYNEQFF. The CDR3 DNA sequence: TGTGCCAGCAGCTTACTCGGTAGCGGGAGGTTAATCTACAATGAGCAGTTCTTC. The gene calls are TRBV7-9 and TRBJ2-1, with 10 positions matching TRBD2. V trimming: 2 bases; J trimming: 3 bases; junction bases outside the gene matches: 10. Germline lookup yields CDR1 SEHNR and CDR2 FQNEAQ (reference sequence). The CDR3 has 18 amino acids.

This clonotype is medium-sized. The chain employs TRBV24-1 and TRBJ2-1; possibly TRBD1 for D (6 bases). Germline-derived CDR1 and CDR2 are KGHDR and SFDVKD. Trimming removed 3 bases at V and 6 bases at J, with 17 bases between. The CDR3 runs to 16 residues. The CDR3 loop is CATSDPAPGAPNEQFF. CDR3 in DNA: TGTGCCACCAGTGATCCCGCACCAGGGGCGCCCAATGAGCAGTTCTTC.

The chain joins TRBV19 to TRBJ2-3; 8 bases match TRBD2. The CDR3 has 14 amino acids. The V and J ends lost 5 bases and 4 bases, in that order; junction bases with no gene match: 5. Germline loops: CDR1 LNHDA, CDR2 SQIVND (reference sequence). The CDR3 coding sequence is TGTGCCAGTAGTTCCAGCGGGAGTTCAGATACGCAGTATTTT. This sequence encodes CASSSSGSSDTQYF.